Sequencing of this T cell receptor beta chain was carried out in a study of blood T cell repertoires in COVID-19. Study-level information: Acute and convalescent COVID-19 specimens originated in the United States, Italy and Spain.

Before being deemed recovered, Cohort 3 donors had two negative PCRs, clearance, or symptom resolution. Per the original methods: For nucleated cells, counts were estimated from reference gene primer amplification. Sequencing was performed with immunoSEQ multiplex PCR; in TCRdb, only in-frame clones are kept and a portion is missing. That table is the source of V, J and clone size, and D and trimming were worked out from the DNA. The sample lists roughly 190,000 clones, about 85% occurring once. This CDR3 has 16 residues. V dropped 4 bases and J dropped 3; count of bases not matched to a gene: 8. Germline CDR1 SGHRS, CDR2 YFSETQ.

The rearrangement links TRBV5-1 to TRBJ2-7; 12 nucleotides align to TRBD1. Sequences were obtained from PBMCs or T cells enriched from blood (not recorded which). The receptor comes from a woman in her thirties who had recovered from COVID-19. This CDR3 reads CASSVTGTGGFYEQYF. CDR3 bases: TGCGCCAGCAGCGTTACCGGGACAGGGGGCTTCTACGAGCAGTACTTC. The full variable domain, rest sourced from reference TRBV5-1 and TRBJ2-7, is KAGVTQTPRYLIKTRGQQVTLSCSPISGHRSVSWYQQTPGQGLQFLFEYFSETQRNKGNFPGRFSGRQFSNSRSEMNVSTLELGDSALYLCASSVTGTGGFYEQYFGPGTRLTVT.